This TCR beta chain derives from a study of blood T cell repertoires in COVID-19. Those who participated ranged in age from roughly 18 to 90 years and resided in 20 to 25 US areas. Cohort assignment relied on participant-reported clinical history. Symptom resolution, clearance, or two negative PCRs marked the recovered donors of Cohort 3. TCRdb's table, derived via immunoSEQ multiplex PCR, lists solely in-frame clones and lacks some. Here the sample spans about 400,000 clones, about nine tenths being singletons. CDR1 SNHLY and CDR2 FYNNEI come from the germline V gene. V was pared by 4 bases and J by 7 bases, with 16 bases between. CDR3 length: 15 residues.

The chain combines TRBV2 with TRBJ1-4, with D possibly matching TRBD1 (6 bases). The sequencing sample was made of PBMCs or T cells enriched from blood (not recorded which). This TCR was recovered from a woman aged 30 to 39 who had recovered from COVID-19. CDR3 sequence: CASSVSQGMSEKLFF. The CDR3 nucleotides are TGTGCCAGCAGTGTCTCCCAGGGGATGAGTGAAAAACTGTTTTTT.